Listed below are T cell receptor beta chains from one sample, sequenced in a study of shared clonotypes between healthy human individuals. Libraries were prepared by immunoSEQ multiplex PCR; TCRdb keeps only in-frame clonotypes and omits some of them. Among just over 2,000,000 clones listed, over 85% were seen once. Sequencing was done on a sample of naive CD8+ T cells sorted from blood. Receptors originate from a man between 18 and 29 years old in good health. CDR3s include the opening cysteine and the closing phenylalanine or tryptophan. D genes are given only for firm matches. Clone size is not always given. Where it is, it says once, few, many or a class for expanded clones.

D	V	size	J	DNA	CDR3
.	TRBV11-2	.	TRBJ2-7	TGTGCCAGCAGCCAAACGACAGGAATCTCCTACGAGCAGTACTTC	CASSQTTGISYEQYF
.	TRBV28	.	TRBJ1-1	TGTGCCAGCAGTTGGGCCACCCACACTGAAGCTTTCTTT	CASSWATHTEAFF
.	TRBV4-1	.	TRBJ2-1	TGCGCCAGCAGCCAAGAAATGGTAGCTGAGCAGTTCTTC	CASSQEMVAEQFF
TRBD1	TRBV13	.	TRBJ2-7	TGTGCCAGCAGCTTCAGGGGGCCGGGGTACGAGCAGTACTTC	CASSFRGPGYEQYF
.	TRBV6-5	.	TRBJ1-1	TGTGCCAGCAGTTACGACGCCGCTTTGGGGAACACTGAAGCTTTCTTT	CASSYDAALGNTEAFF
TRBD1	TRBV9	.	TRBJ1-2	TGTGCCAGCAGCGTAACTATAGGGACAGGACCTCTCGACTATGGCTACACCTTC	CASSVTIGTGPLDYGYTF
TRBD2	TRBV19	.	TRBJ2-7	TGTGCCAGTAGTACCACTAGCGGGGATCCCTACGAGCAGTACTTC	CASSTTSGDPYEQYF
TRBD1	TRBV7-9	once	TRBJ2-7	TGTGCCAGCAGCTTAGAAGGGACAGGGGGCCAGCAGTACTTC	CASSLEGTGGQQYF
.	TRBV5-6	.	TRBJ2-1	TGTGCCAGCACCTTAGGGGGGAATGAGCAGTTCTTC	CASTLGGNEQFF
.	TRBV2	.	TRBJ1-5	TGTGCCAGCAGTGGGGTCAATCAGCCCCAGCATTTT	CASSGVNQPQHF
.	TRBV27	.	TRBJ2-2	TGTGCCAGCGGACAGTTCGGGGAGCTGTTTTTT	CASGQFGELFF
.	TRBV2	.	TRBJ2-4	TGTGCCAGCATACAACAGGGTTGGCAAAACATTCAGTACTTC	CASIQQGWQNIQYF
TRBD1	TRBV5-6	.	TRBJ1-2	TGTGCCAGCAGCTTGGTAGGGGGCAGCTATGGCTACACCTTC	CASSLVGGSYGYTF
.	TRBV5-6	.	TRBJ2-3	TGTGCCAGCAGCCCTGGGCGTGAATTGGGCACAGATACGCAGTATTTT	CASSPGRELGTDTQYF
.	TRBV4-1	.	TRBJ2-5	TGCGCCAGCAGCCTAATCCACGGTCCCGATGAATTCCAAGAGACCCAGTACTTC	CASSLIHGPDEFQETQYF
.	TRBV29-1	.	TRBJ2-1	TGCAGCGTTGTGCCTCCGGGACAGCGGGATGAGCAGTTCTTC	CSVVPPGQRDEQFF
.	TRBV4-1	.	TRBJ1-2	TGCGCCAGCAGCCCGGACAGTTTTGGCGGCTACACCTTC	CASSPDSFGGYTF
.	TRBV2	once	TRBJ1-5	TGTGCCAGCAGTGACTTAGGAGGGAACCAGCCCCAGCATTTT	CASSDLGGNQPQHF
TRBD1	TRBV6-5	.	TRBJ2-7	TGTGCCAGCAAATCGACAGGGATAGGCTACGAGCAGTACTTC	CASKSTGIGYEQYF
TRBD2	TRBV7-9	.	TRBJ2-1	TGTGCCAGCAGCCCTTCCTGGACTAGCGGGAGCGGTCGGCAGTTCTTC	CASSPSWTSGSGRQFF
.	TRBV27	.	TRBJ2-6	TGTGCCAGCACCCATGTCTCTGGGGCCAACGTCCTGACTTTC	CASTHVSGANVLTF
.	TRBV30	.	TRBJ1-1	TGTGCCTGGAGCCTAGAGGGGGTTCAAGCTTTCTTT	CAWSLEGVQAFF
TRBD1	TRBV19	.	TRBJ2-1	TGTGCCAGCCGAACAGGGGGCGCGGGTTTGAGTGAGCAGTTCTTC	CASRTGGAGLSEQFF
.	TRBV10-3	many	TRBJ1-1	TGTGCCATCAGTGAATTCGACGGGAGCTCCACTGAAGCTTTCTTT	CAISEFDGSSTEAFF
.	TRBV27	.	TRBJ2-7	TGTGCCAGCAGTCACACAGGGCCGGTGGCCTACGAGCAGTACTTC	CASSHTGPVAYEQYF
.	TRBV10-2	.	TRBJ2-7	TGCGCCAGCAGTGAAACGCCCAGGGATCCCCACGAGTTGCAGTACTTC	CASSETPRDPHELQYF
.	TRBV5-4	.	TRBJ2-1	TGTGCCAGCAGCTTGGACGGGAATGAGCAGTTCTTC	CASSLDGNEQFF
.	TRBV11-2	.	TRBJ2-3	TGTGCCAGCAGCTTAGGGGGGGACACAGATACGCAGTATTTT	CASSLGGDTDTQYF
.	TRBV10-3	.	TRBJ2-3	TGTGCCATCAGTGTCGACAGCTTCAGGGCAGATACGCAGTATTTT	CAISVDSFRADTQYF
.	TRBV11-2	.	TRBJ1-2	TGTGCCAGCAGCTTAGATTACGTCCCCTATGGCTACACCTTC	CASSLDYVPYGYTF
.	TRBV11-2	once	TRBJ1-2	TGTGCCAGCAGCTTAGACCTAGACTCTAACTATGGCTACACCTTC	CASSLDLDSNYGYTF
.	TRBV11-2	.	TRBJ2-5	TGTGCCAGCAGCTTGCTCCTCGGGAAAGGGCCCCAAGAGACCCAGTACTTC	CASSLLLGKGPQETQYF